The TCR beta chain under discussion was sequenced for a study of blood T cell repertoires in COVID-19. About the study: The study drew acute and convalescent COVID-19 samples from the United States, Italy and Spain. In each case, the material was cDNA or gDNA derived from T cells, B-cell-depleted T cells, or PBMCs.

In the source study's methods: Estimation of nucleated cell counts relied on the amplification of reference gene primers. Method: immunoSEQ multiplex PCR; TCRdb's copy keeps in-frame clones and lacks some. V and J calls and clone size follow that table, whereas D and trimming were derived from the DNA. The repertoire has about 100,000 clones, around 88% of them found once; the top ten carry approximately 5%. With V trimmed by 7 bases and J by 0 bases, 9 bases remained unmatched. Germline CDR1 is SEHNR and CDR2 is FQNEAQ (reference sequence). The CDR3 totals 15 residues. The sample was peripheral blood. This sequence joins TRBV7-9 and TRBJ2-7; 7 bases map to TRBD2. This receptor was identified in a human donor in a cohort sampled during active COVID-19. CDR3: CASNLLRGSSYEQYF. Here the CDR3 DNA reads TGTGCCAGCAACTTGTTGCGGGGGAGCTCCTACGAGCAGTACTTC.